These T cell receptor beta chains were read from a single sample in a study of T cell responses to AZD1222 COVID-19 vaccine. The protocol was immunoSEQ multiplex PCR, while the TCRdb copy is restricted to in-frame clones and leaves out a portion. The sample has 110,000 or so clones; roughly 86% are singletons. Sequencing used peripheral blood, obtained 28 days after the second AZD1222 dose. All receptors come from an adult who received the AZD1222 COVID-19 vaccine. CDR3s include the opening cysteine and the closing phenylalanine or tryptophan. Each record gives: D gene, V gene, CDR3 length, J gene, clone size, CDR3 protein, CDR3 DNA. D genes are given only for firm matches. Clone sizes are given selectively: once, few, many, or a class where the clone is expanded.

D gene: NA
V gene: TRBV7-9
CDR3 length: 13
J gene: TRBJ2-1
clone size: NA
CDR3 protein: CASSMTDDPLQFF
CDR3 DNA: TGTGCCAGCAGCATGACTGATGATCCTTTACAGTTCTTC

D gene: NA
V gene: TRBV11-2
CDR3 length: 15
J gene: TRBJ1-6
clone size: NA
CDR3 protein: CASSLYGGNNSPLHF
CDR3 DNA: TGTGCCAGCAGCTTGTACGGGGGAAATAATTCACCCCTCCACTTT

D gene: NA
V gene: TRBV27
CDR3 length: 16
J gene: TRBJ1-1
clone size: NA
CDR3 protein: CASSLSTGGPNTEAFF
CDR3 DNA: TGTGCCAGCAGTTTATCGACGGGGGGCCCGAACACTGAAGCTTTCTTT

D gene: TRBD1
V gene: TRBV5-4
CDR3 length: 16
J gene: TRBJ2-3
clone size: NA
CDR3 protein: CASSGFTGGGNSVQYF
CDR3 DNA: TGTGCCAGCAGCGGGTTCACAGGGGGCGGAAATTCGGTGCAGTATTTT

D gene: NA
V gene: TRBV6-5
CDR3 length: 14
J gene: TRBJ2-7
clone size: NA
CDR3 protein: CASRILDSGSEQYF
CDR3 DNA: TGTGCCAGCAGGATACTAGATTCGGGATCCGAGCAGTACTTC

D gene: NA
V gene: TRBV4-1
CDR3 length: 16
J gene: TRBJ1-5
clone size: NA
CDR3 protein: CASSQLQAQRLQPQHF
CDR3 DNA: TGCGCCAGCAGCCAACTTCAGGCTCAGCGACTTCAGCCCCAGCATTTT

D gene: NA
V gene: TRBV7-3
CDR3 length: 14
J gene: TRBJ1-2
clone size: NA
CDR3 protein: CASSLTGRVDGYTF
CDR3 DNA: TGTGCCAGCAGCTTAACGGGCAGGGTTGATGGCTACACCTTC

D gene: NA
V gene: TRBV27
CDR3 length: 14
J gene: TRBJ2-7
clone size: once
CDR3 protein: CASSLNRDSYEQYF
CDR3 DNA: TGTGCCAGCAGTTTAAACAGGGACTCCTACGAGCAGTACTTC

D gene: NA
V gene: TRBV5-5
CDR3 length: 13
J gene: TRBJ1-1
clone size: NA
CDR3 protein: CASSRPENTEAFF
CDR3 DNA: TGTGCCAGCAGCCGTCCGGAGAACACTGAAGCTTTCTTT

D gene: NA
V gene: TRBV19
CDR3 length: 18
J gene: TRBJ2-7
clone size: NA
CDR3 protein: CASSIKLTRGTNSYEQYF
CDR3 DNA: TGTGCCAGTAGTATAAAACTCACCAGGGGGACTAACTCCTACGAGCAGTACTTC

D gene: TRBD1
V gene: TRBV9
CDR3 length: 15
J gene: TRBJ1-1
clone size: NA
CDR3 protein: CASSPHGTENTEAFF
CDR3 DNA: TGTGCCAGCAGCCCTCACGGGACAGAGAACACTGAAGCTTTCTTT

D gene: TRBD1
V gene: TRBV7-9
CDR3 length: 16
J gene: TRBJ1-4
clone size: NA
CDR3 protein: CASSLSRGQGGEKLFF
CDR3 DNA: TGTGCCAGCAGCTTATCCCGGGGACAGGGAGGAGAAAAACTGTTTTTT

D gene: NA
V gene: TRBV11-2
CDR3 length: 13
J gene: TRBJ1-1
clone size: NA
CDR3 protein: CASSGGENTEAFF
CDR3 DNA: TGTGCCAGCAGCGGCGGGGAGAACACTGAAGCTTTCTTT

D gene: TRBD2
V gene: TRBV11-2
CDR3 length: 15
J gene: TRBJ2-7
clone size: NA
CDR3 protein: CASSLGSSGVHEQYF
CDR3 DNA: TGTGCCAGCAGCTTAGGTAGTAGCGGGGTCCACGAGCAGTACTTC

D gene: NA
V gene: TRBV18
CDR3 length: 16
J gene: TRBJ2-3
clone size: NA
CDR3 protein: CASSPPVASRTDTQYF
CDR3 DNA: TGTGCCAGCTCACCACCGGTGGCCAGCCGCACAGATACGCAGTATTTT

D gene: TRBD1
V gene: TRBV5-1
CDR3 length: 15
J gene: TRBJ2-1
clone size: NA
CDR3 protein: CASSGGQGSYNEQFF
CDR3 DNA: TGCGCCAGCAGCGGGGGACAGGGATCCTACAATGAGCAGTTCTTC